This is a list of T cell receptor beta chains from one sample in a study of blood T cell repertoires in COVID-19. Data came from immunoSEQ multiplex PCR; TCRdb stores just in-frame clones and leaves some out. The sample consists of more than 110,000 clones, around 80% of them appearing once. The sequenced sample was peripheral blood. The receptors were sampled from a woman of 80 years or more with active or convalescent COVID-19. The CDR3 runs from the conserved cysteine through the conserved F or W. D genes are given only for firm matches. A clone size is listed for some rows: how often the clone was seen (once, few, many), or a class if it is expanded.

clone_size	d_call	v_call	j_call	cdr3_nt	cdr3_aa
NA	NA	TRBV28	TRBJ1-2	TGTGCCAGCTTGACGACGACAGAAATTGGTAGCTACACCTTC	CASLTTTEIGSYTF
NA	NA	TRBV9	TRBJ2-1	TGTGCCAGCAGCGCGACTAGTATTGAGCAGTTCTTC	CASSATSIEQFF
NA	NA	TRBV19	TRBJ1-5	TGTGCCAGCGCCGGGGGTTCTGGGGGCAATCAGCCCCAGCATTTT	CASAGGSGGNQPQHF
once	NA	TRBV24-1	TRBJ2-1	TGTGCCACCAGTGGAATTTTCGGCCGGGACAACTACAATGAGCAGTTCTTC	CATSGIFGRDNYNEQFF
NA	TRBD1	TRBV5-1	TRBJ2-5	TGCGCCAGCAGCCGATATGAGGACAGGGAAGAGACCCAGTACTTC	CASSRYEDREETQYF
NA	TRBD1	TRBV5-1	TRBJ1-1	TGCGCCAGCAGCTGGACAGGTGGGGTAGGGACTGAAGCTTTCTTT	CASSWTGGVGTEAFF
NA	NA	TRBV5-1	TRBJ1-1	TGCGCCAGCAGCTTGGATACAGGGATGGGTACTGAAGCTTTCTTT	CASSLDTGMGTEAFF
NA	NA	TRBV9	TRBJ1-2	TGTGCCAGCACCGCCACCGGGACACGCTATGGCTACACCTTC	CASTATGTRYGYTF
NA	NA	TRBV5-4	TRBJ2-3	TGTGCCAGCACCCGGGGTGGGGGCGGGAGCACAGATACGCAGTATTTT	CASTRGGGGSTDTQYF
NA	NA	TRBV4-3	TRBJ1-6	TGCGCCAGCAGCCAAGAACCCAGGAATTCACCCCTCCACTTT	CASSQEPRNSPLHF
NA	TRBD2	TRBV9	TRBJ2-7	TGTGCCAGCAGCATCGGACTAGCGGGAGACATAGCCTACGAGCAGTACTTC	CASSIGLAGDIAYEQYF
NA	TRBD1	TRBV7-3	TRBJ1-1	TGTGCCAGCAGCCCAAACGCGGGAAGTACAGGGGCCCGTCAGAACACTGAAGCTTTCTTT	CASSPNAGSTGARQNTEAFF
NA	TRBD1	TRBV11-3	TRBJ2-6	TGTGCCAGCAGCCCGGGACAGGGAGGATCTGGGGCCAACGTCCTGACTTTC	CASSPGQGGSGANVLTF
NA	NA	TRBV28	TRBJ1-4	TGTGCCAGCAGTCCGGGGTGGGCAACTAATGAAAAACTGTTTTTT	CASSPGWATNEKLFF
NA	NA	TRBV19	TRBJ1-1	TGTGCCAGTAGTATATCGCGGGTTCGGACTGAAGCTTTCTTT	CASSISRVRTEAFF
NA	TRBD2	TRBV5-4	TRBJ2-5	TGTGCCAGCAGTGCGAGCGGGGCGATCCAAGAGACCCAGTACTTC	CASSASGAIQETQYF
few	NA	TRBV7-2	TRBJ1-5	TGTGCCAGCAGCCTGGGTAGCAGGACAAATCAGCCCCAGCATTTT	CASSLGSRTNQPQHF
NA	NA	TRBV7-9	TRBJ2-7	TGTGCCAGCGGCACACCCAGGTTTGGTTACGAGCAGTACTTC	CASGTPRFGYEQYF
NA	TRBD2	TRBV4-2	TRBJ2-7	TGTGCCAGCAGCCAAGCCTCCGTGGGGCGGGGGGCCTACGAGCAGTACTTC	CASSQASVGRGAYEQYF
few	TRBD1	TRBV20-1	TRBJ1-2	TGCAGTGCTAGTGGAGCGTTGAGGGACAGGGGGCTCGGCTATGGCTACACCTTC	CSASGALRDRGLGYGYTF
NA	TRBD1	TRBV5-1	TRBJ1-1	TGCGCCAGCAGCACAGCTACAGGGGTGAACACTGAAGCTTTCTTT	CASSTATGVNTEAFF
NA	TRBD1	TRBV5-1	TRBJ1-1	TGCGCCAGCAGCAAGGACAGGGTGACTGAAGCTTTCTTT	CASSKDRVTEAFF